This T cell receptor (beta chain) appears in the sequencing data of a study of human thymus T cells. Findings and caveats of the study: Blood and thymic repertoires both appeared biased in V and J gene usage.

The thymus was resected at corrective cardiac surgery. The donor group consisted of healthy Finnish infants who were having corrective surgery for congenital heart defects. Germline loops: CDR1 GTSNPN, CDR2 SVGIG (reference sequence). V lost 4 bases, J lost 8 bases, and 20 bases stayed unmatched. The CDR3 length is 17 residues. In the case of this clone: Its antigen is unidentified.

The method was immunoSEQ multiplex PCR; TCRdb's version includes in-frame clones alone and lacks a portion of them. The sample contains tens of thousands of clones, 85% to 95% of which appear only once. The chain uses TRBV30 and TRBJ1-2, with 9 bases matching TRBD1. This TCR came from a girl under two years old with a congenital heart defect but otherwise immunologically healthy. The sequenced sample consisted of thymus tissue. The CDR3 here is CAWTPKAPDRGVNGYTF. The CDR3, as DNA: TGTGCCTGGACCCCAAAGGCCCCCGACAGGGGGGTTAACGGCTACACCTTC. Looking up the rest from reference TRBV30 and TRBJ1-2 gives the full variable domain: SQTIHQWPATLVQPVGSPLSLECTVEGTSNPNLYWYRQAAGRGLQLLFYSVGIGQISSEVPQNLSASRPQDRQFILSSKKLLLSDSGFYLCAWTPKAPDRGVNGYTFGSGTRLTVV.